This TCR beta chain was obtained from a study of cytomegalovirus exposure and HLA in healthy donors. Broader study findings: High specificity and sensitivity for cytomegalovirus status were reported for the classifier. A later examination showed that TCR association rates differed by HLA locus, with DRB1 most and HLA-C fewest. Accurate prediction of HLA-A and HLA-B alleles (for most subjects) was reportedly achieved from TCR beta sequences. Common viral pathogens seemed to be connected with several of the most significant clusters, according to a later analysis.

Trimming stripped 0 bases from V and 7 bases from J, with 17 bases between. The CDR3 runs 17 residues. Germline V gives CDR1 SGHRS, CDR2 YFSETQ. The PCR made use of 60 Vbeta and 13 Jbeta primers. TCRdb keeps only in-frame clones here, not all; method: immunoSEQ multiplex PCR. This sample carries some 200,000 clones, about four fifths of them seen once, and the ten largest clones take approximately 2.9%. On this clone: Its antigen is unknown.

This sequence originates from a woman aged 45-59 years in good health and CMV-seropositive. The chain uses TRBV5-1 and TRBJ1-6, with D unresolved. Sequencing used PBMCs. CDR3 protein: CASSLGLVGNSNSPLHF. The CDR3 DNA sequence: TGCGCCAGCAGCTTGGGGTTAGTCGGTAACTCCAATTCACCCCTCCACTTT.